This T cell receptor (beta chain) was identified during a study of cytomegalovirus exposure and HLA in healthy donors. The wider study: About 85 million unique TCRs from HLA-typed donors were held in an early release of data.

Study-wide results and caveats: There were several of the most significant clusters that appeared linked to common viral pathogens in a later analysis. Within a later analysis, the majority of CMV-associated TCR beta chains appeared HLA-restricted. In a later analysis, HLA-associated beta chains showed higher expansion and lower generation probabilities than comparable chains.

With 60 Vbeta and 13 Jbeta primers, the PCR was carried out. Sequencing used immunoSEQ multiplex PCR; TCRdb keeps in-frame clones, though not all of them. Here the sample spans 250,000 to 350,000 clones, around 86% being singletons. Comments on this clone: Its matching antigen is unknown.

CDR3 size: 13 residues. Per germline, CDR1 SGDLS and CDR2 YYNGEE. The V gene lost 4 bases and the J gene lost 2 bases, with 8 bases spanning the gap. The source of this sequence is a man aged 40-49 years in good health and CMV-seropositive. Sequenced sample: PBMCs. The genes are TRBV9 and TRBJ2-3, with D perhaps matching TRBD2 (5 bases). The CDR3 region is CASSLGLTDTQYF. CDR3 DNA sequence: TGTGCCAGCAGCCTCGGACTCACAGATACGCAGTATTTT. Full variable domain (outside the CDR3, taken from reference TRBV9 and TRBJ2-3): DSGVTQTPKHLITATGQRVTLRCSPRSGDLSVYWYQQSLDQGLQFLIQYYNGEERAKGNILERFSAQQFPDLHSELNLSSLELGDSALYFCASSLGLTDTQYFGPGTRLTVL.